The 5 T cell receptor beta chains below were found in one sample sequenced in a study of blood T cell repertoires in COVID-19. Profiling relied on immunoSEQ multiplex PCR, and the TCRdb table lists in-frame clones only, not all of them. This sample has about 160,000 clones, with about 88% found just once. The specimen was peripheral blood. The receptor source for this set is a man aged 35-49 years with acute or convalescent COVID-19.

The chain recombines TRBV9 with TRBJ2-5; 12 bases align to TRBD2. The germline CDR1 and CDR2 sequences are SGDLS and YYNGEE. The CDR3 is 14 amino acids. V shed 2 bases, J shed 4 bases, and the junction held 0 bases outside the gene matches. The CDR3 bases are TGTGCCAGCAGCGTGGGACTAGCGGGAGAGACCCAGTACTTC. This sequence encodes CASSVGLAGETQYF.

The genes are TRBV4-1 and TRBJ1-1, with D unresolved. The CDR3 runs 12 residues. The V end lost 5 bases, the J end lost 1 base, and 5 bases lay between the germline ends. The germline gives CDR1 MGHRA, CDR2 YSYEKL. The CDR3 reads CASSWQNTEAFF. The CDR3 DNA sequence: TGCGCCAGCAGCTGGCAGAACACTGAAGCTTTCTTT.

This clone was counted a single time. The chain recombines TRBV10-3 with TRBJ1-3; D unresolved. Germline values: CDR1 ENHRY, CDR2 SYGVKD. The CDR3 is 13 amino acids. V shed 6 bases and J shed 0 bases, with 6 bases lying between them. The CDR3 nucleotides are TGTGCCATCAGCCCGTTCTCTGGAAACACCATATATTTT. The encoded protein is CAISPFSGNTIYF.

This rearrangement joins TRBV5-6 to TRBJ2-1, with 9 bases lining up with TRBD2. CDR3 length equals 18 residues. Germline trimming cut 3 bases from V and 3 bases from J; bases unmatched to any gene: 13. The V gene's germline CDR1 is SGHDT and CDR2 YYEEEE. The CDR3 region has the DNA TGTGCCAGCAGCTCCATCTATAGCGGGGGCGAGTACTACAATGAGCAGTTCTTC. Residues: CASSSIYSGGEYYNEQFF.

The chain uses TRBV19 and TRBJ1-5, with a possible D match to TRBD1 (5 bases). The germline gives CDR1 LNHDA, CDR2 SQIVND (reference sequence). Between the trimmed V and J ends, which lost 3 bases and 2 bases, there was a span of 14 bases. This CDR3 has 16 residues. The CDR3 coding sequence is TGTGCCAGTAGTATTATCGGGGGTGGAGGCAATCAGCCCCAGCATTTT. It encodes CASSIIGGGGNQPQHF.